What follows describes a single T cell receptor (beta chain). It has no known antigen specificity. There are no base qualities to consult, and no much larger clone falls within one base. Taken from cysteine to phenylalanine, the CDR3 has 16 residues. Just CDR3 DNA is preserved here, 48 bases in frame from base 1. From a lookup of the germline V gene, CDR1 and CDR2 are MNHNS and SASEGT. Trimming leaves V shorter by 3 bases and J shorter by 3 bases, with the junction holding 8 bases beyond the gene matches. The sample belongs to a study of blood T cell repertoires in COVID-19 (dated by TCRdb to the early 2020s). With respect to the entire study: Samples covering the acute and convalescent phases of COVID-19 were provided by collaborators in the United States, Italy and Spain. The material from the prospective study consisted of cDNA or gDNA derived from T cells, B-cell-depleted T cells, or PBMCs. Subjects who had been exposed to COVID-19, were actively infected with it, or had recovered from it provided the deeply sampled blood TCRbeta repertoires that made up the dataset. The repertoires were released in a freely available public database meant as a resource for research on the immune response to SARS-CoV-2. Samples were obtained from the ongoing ImmuneRACE study (first 160 participants) and from 1,254 subjects provided by 6 global collaborators. A de-identified subject ID, COVID-19 status, age in years and sex were almost always included in the sample metadata. Where HLA class I and class II types were available, the types were taken from metadata supplied by the sample provider, not from assay-based typing.

One collaborating source in Seattle enrolled patients while the patients were actively infected and followed the patients over time throughout the course of disease. Each collaborating institution followed its own protocols to collect whole blood in K2EDTA tubes. For TCRbeta analysis, collaborator samples were shipped as frozen whole blood, as isolated PBMCs, or as DNA extracted from either sample type. TCRbeta CDR3 regions were amplified from genomic DNA by means of the immunoSEQ Assay, a bias-controlled multiplex PCR. The source study handled its data this way. Nucleated cell counts per sample were estimated from amplification of reference gene primers within the assay. To quantify the absolute abundance of each unique TCRbeta CDR3 rearrangement, sequence reads were collapsed and filtered. Productive Simpson clonality was computed per sample as the square root of Simpson's diversity index over productive rearrangements. Sourced from immuneACCESS, this table was stored by TCRdb with only in-frame sequences that have V and J called. A share of the clones is absent; for the studies checked, an unresolved V gene accounts for under half, and the remainder has no known explanation. V and J calls plus clone size are reproduced from that table; the DNA served to infer D and trimming. This sample lists a few hundred thousand clones; around 90% were detected once. The ten largest clonotypes hold roughly 1% of the sample.

Broad study findings and their caveats: How much clinical and demographic metadata was included differed by source and by participant, and the metadata was provided uncurated.

Sequenced input: peripheral blood. The V gene is TRBV6-1 and the J gene is TRBJ2-7; a stretch of 10 junction bases matches TRBD2. The sequence derives from a woman in her forties with COVID-19, enrolled during active disease. The nucleotide sequence is given as TGTGCCAGCAGTGACGCCCGGACTAGCGGCTACTACGAGCAGTACTTC. Its translation reads: CASSDARTSGYYEQYF.